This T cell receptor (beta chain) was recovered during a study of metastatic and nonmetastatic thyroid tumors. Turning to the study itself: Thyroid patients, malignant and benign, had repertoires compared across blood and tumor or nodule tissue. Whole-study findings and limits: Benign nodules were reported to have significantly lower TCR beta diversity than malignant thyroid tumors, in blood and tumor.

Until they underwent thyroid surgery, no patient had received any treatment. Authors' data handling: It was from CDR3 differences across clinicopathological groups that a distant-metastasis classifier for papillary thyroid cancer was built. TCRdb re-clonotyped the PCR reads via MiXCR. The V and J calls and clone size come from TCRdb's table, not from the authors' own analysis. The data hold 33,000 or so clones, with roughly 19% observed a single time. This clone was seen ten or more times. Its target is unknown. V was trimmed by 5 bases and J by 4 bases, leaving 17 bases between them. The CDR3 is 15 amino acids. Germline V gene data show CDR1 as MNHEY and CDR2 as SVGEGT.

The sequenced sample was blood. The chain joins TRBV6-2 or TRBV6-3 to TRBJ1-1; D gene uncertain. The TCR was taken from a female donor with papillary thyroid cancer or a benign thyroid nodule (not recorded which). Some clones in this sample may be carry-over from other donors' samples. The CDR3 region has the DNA TGTGCCAGCAGTCTCCCCACGGGGTGGACCACTGAAGCTTTCTTT. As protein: CASSLPTGWTTEAFF.